One T cell receptor beta chain is described in this entry. Its antigen is unknown. One entry per CDR3 protein, called by TCRdb with MiXCR from the RT-PCR reads. The sample lists hundreds of thousands of distinct CDR3 sequences, 10% to 15% occurring once. These data are taken from a study of response to subunit inactivated influenza vaccine. General study results and limits: A suggestion made by the authors is that each seasonal influenza vaccination recruits few new T cells.

Material: PBMCs from blood, obtained on the day of vaccination. This clonotype originated in a man aged 45-65 years who received an inactivated influenza vaccine.

This CDR3 is CASSYGTRGRHIYEQYF. For the CDR3, the DNA is TGTGCCAGCAGTTATGGGACCCGAGGGAGGCACATCTACGAGCAGTACTTC. This rearrangement joins TRBV6-2 or TRBV6-3 to TRBJ2-7, with D perhaps TRBD2 (6 bases). V was trimmed by 3 bases and J by 3 bases, leaving 21 bases between them. Germline CDR1 and CDR2: MNHEY and SVGEGT. The CDR3 is 17 residues long.